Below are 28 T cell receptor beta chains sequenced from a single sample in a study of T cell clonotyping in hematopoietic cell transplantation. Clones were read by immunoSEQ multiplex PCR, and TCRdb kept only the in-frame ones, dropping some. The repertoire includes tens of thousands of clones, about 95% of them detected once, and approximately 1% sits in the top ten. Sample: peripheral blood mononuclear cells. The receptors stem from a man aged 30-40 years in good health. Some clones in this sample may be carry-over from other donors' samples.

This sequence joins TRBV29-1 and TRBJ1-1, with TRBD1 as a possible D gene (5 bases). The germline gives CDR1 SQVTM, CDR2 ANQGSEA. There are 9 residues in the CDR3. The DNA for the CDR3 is TGCAGGACAGACGGGGAAGCTTTCTTT. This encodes CRTDGEAFF.

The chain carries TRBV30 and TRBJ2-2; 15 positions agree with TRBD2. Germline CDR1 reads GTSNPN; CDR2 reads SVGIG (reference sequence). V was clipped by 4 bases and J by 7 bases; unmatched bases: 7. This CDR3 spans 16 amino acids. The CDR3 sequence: CAWNPGLAGGYGELFF. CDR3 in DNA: TGTGCCTGGAATCCGGGACTAGCGGGAGGATACGGGGAGCTGTTTTTT.

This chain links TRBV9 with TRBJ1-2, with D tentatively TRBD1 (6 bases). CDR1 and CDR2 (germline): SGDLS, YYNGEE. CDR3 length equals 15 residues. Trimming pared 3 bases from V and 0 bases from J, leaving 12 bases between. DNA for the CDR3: TGTGCCAGCAGCGAAACAGGGTTAGCTAACTATGGCTACACCTTC. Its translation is CASSETGLANYGYTF.

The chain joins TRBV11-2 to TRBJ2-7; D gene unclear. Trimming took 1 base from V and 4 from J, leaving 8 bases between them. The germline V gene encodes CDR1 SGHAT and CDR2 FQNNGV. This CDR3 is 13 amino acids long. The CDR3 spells CASSLGGSYEQYF. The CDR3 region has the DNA TGTGCCAGCAGCTTAGGAGGTAGTTACGAGCAGTACTTC.

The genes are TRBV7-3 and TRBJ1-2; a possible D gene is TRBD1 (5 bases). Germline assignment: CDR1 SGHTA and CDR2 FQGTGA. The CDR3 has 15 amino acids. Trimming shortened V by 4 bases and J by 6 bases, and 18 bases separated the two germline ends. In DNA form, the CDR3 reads TGTGCCAGCAGCTCCCAAACCCGGGACTTCCATGGCTACACCTTC. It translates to CASSSQTRDFHGYTF.

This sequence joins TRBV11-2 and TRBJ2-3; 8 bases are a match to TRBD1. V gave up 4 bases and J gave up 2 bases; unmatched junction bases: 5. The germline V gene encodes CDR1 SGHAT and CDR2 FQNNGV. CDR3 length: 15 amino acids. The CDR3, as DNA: TGTGCCAGCAGCTATGGACAGGGCGACACAGATACGCAGTATTTT. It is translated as CASSYGQGDTDTQYF.

CDR3 sequence: CASGITSNTEAFF. DNA of the CDR3: TGTGCCAGCGGAATCACCTCGAACACTGAAGCTTTCTTT. The rearrangement links TRBV19 to TRBJ1-1; D remains unclear. The CDR3 totals 13 residues. Trimming shortened V by 9 bases and J by 1 base, and 12 bases separated the two germline ends. Germline V gene lookup returns CDR1 LNHDA and CDR2 SQIVND (reference sequence).

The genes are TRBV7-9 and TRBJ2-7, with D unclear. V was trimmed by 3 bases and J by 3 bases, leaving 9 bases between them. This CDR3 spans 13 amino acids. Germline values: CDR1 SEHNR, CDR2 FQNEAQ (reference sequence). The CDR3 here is CASSLSAGYEQYF. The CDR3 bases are TGTGCCAGCAGCTTGTCAGCCGGCTACGAGCAGTACTTC.

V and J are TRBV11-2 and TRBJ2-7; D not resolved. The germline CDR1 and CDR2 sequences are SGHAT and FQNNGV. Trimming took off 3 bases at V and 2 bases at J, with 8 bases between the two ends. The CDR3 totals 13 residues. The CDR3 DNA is TGTGCCAGCAGCTTCGGATTTACCTACGAGCAGTACTTC. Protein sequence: CASSFGFTYEQYF.

The CDR3 spells CASSPLTSGGVTDTQYF. CDR3 nucleotides: TGTGCCAGCAGCCCCCTCACTAGCGGGGGGGTCACAGATACGCAGTATTTT. The genes are TRBV7-9 and TRBJ2-3, with 13 bases lining up with TRBD2. Trimming at V came to 5 bases and at J to 2 bases, leaving 7 bases not matched to a gene. The CDR3 contains 17 residues. The germline gives CDR1 SEHNR, CDR2 FQNEAQ (reference sequence).

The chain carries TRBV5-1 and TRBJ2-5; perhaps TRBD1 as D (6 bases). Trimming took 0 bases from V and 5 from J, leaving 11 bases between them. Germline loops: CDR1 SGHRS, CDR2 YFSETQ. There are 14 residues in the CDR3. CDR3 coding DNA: TGCGCCAGCAGCTTGGGAACAGGGATGGAGACCCAGTACTTC. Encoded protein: CASSLGTGMETQYF.

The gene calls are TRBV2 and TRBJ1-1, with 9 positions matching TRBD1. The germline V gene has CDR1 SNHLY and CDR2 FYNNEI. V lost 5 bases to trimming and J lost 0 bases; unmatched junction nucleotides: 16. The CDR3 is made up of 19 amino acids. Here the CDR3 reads CASSYPGQGVASMNTEAFF. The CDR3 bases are TGTGCCAGCAGTTATCCGGGACAGGGAGTCGCTTCGATGAACACTGAAGCTTTCTTT.

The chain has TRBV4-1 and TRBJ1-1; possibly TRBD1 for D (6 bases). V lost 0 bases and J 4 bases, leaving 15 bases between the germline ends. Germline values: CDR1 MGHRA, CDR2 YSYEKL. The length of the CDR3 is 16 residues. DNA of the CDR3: TGCGCCAGCAGCCAAGAGACCACAGGGACGGGCACTGAAGCTTTCTTT. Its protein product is CASSQETTGTGTEAFF.

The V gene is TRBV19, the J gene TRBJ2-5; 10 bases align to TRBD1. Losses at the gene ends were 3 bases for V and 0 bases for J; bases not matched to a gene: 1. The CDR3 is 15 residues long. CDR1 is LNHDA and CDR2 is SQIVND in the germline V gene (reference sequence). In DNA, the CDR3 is TGTGCCAGTAGTATGGACAGGGGGTACCAAGAGACCCAGTACTTC. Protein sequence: CASSMDRGYQETQYF.

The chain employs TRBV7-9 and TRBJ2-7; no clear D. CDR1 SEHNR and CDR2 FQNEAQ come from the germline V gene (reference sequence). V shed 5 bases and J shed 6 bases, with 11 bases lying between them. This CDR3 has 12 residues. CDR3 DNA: TGTGCCAGCAGCCCCCAGGCCCTCGAGCAGTACTTC. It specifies CASSPQALEQYF. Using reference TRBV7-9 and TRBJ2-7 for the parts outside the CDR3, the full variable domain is DTGVSQNPRHKITKRGQNVTFRCDPISEHNRLYWYRQTLGQGPEFLTYFQNEAQLEKSRLLSDRFSAERPKGSFSTLEIQRTEQGDSAMYLCASSPQALEQYFGPGTRLTVT.

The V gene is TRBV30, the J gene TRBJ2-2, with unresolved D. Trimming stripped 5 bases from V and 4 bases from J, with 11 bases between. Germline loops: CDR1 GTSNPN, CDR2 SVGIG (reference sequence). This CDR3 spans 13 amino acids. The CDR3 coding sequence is TGTGCCTGGGCTACAGATATCACCGGGGAGCTGTTTTTT. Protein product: CAWATDITGELFF. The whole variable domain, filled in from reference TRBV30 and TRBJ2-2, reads SQTIHQWPATLVQPVGSPLSLECTVEGTSNPNLYWYRQAAGRGLQLLFYSVGIGQISSEVPQNLSASRPQDRQFILSSKKLLLSDSGFYLCAWATDITGELFFGEGSRLTVL.

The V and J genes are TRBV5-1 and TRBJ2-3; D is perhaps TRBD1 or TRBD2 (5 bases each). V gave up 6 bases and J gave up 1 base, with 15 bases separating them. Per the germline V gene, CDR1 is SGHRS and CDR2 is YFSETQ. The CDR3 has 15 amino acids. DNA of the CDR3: TGCGCCAGCAACCTTCGGGGCGACGGCACAGATACGCAGTATTTT. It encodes CASNLRGDGTDTQYF.

This CDR3 is CASSLGGTGGTVKLFF. CDR3 DNA: TGTGCCAGCAGCTTAGGGGGGACAGGGGGCACGGTAAAACTGTTTTTT. The gene calls are TRBV7-2 and TRBJ1-4, with TRBD1 identical over 12 bases. The CDR3 is 16 amino acids. CDR1 SGHTA and CDR2 FQGNSA come from the germline V gene. V was clipped by 1 base and J by 10 bases; unmatched bases: 7. The whole variable domain, remainder taken from reference TRBV7-2 and TRBJ1-4, is GAGVSQSPSNKVTEKGKDVELRCDPISGHTALYWYRQSLGQGLEFLIYFQGNSAPDKSGLPSDRFSAERTGGSVSTLTIQRTQQEDSAVYLCASSLGGTGGTVKLFFGSGTQLSVL.

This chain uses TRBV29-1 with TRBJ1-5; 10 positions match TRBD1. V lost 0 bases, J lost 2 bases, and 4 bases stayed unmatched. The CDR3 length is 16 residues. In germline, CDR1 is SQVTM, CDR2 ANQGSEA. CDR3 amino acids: CSVEDRDRGRNQPQHF. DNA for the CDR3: TGCAGCGTTGAAGATCGCGACAGGGGGCGCAATCAGCCCCAGCATTTT.

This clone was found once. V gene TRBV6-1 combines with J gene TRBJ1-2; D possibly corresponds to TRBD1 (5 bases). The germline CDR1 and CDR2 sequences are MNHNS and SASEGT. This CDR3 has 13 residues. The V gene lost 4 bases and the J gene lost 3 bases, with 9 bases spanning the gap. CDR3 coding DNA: TGTGCCAGCAGTGTCGACAGACACTATGGCTACACCTTC. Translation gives CASSVDRHYGYTF.

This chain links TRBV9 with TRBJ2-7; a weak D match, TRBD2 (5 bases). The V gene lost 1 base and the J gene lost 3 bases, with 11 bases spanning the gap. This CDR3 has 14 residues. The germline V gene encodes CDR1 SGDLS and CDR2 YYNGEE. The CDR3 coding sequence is TGTGCCAGCAGCGTAAGATTCGAGGGCTACGAGCAGTACTTC. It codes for CASSVRFEGYEQYF.

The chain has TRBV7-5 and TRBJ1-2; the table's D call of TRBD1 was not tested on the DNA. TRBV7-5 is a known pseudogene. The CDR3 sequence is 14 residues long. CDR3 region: CARIGQGINYGYTF. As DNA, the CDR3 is TGTGCCAGAATCGGGCAGGGGATAAACTATGGCTACACCTTC.

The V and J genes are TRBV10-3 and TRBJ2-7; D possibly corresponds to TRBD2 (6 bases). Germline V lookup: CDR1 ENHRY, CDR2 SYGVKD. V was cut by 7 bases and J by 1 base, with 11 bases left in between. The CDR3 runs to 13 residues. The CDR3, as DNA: TGTGCCATCAAATTAGCGGATTCCTACGAGCAGTACTTC. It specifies CAIKLADSYEQYF.

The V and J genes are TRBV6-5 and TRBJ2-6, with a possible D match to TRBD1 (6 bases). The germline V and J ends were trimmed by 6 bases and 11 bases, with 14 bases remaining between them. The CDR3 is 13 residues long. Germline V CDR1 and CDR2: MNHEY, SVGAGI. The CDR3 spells CASSVQGTYVLTF. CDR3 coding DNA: TGTGCCAGCAGCGTACAGGGAACCTACGTCCTGACTTTC.

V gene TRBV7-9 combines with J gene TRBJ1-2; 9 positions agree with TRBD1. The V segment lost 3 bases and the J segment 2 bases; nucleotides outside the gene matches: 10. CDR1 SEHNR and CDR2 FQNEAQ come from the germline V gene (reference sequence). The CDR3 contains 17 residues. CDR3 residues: CASSFTGGEEVNYGYTF. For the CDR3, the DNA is TGTGCCAGCAGCTTTACAGGGGGCGAGGAGGTAAACTATGGCTACACCTTC.

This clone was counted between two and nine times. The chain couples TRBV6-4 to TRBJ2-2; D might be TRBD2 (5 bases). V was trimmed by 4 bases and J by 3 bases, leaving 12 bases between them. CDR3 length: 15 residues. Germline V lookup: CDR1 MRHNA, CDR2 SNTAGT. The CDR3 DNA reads TGTGCCAGCAGTGGAGGGAACACGGACACCGGGGAGCTGTTTTTT. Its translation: CASSGGNTDTGELFF.

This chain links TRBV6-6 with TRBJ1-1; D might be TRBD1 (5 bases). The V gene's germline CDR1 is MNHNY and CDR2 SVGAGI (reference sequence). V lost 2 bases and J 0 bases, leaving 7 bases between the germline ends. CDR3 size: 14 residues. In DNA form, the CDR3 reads TGTGCCAGCAGTTACCAGGGACTGAACACTGAAGCTTTCTTT. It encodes CASSYQGLNTEAFF.

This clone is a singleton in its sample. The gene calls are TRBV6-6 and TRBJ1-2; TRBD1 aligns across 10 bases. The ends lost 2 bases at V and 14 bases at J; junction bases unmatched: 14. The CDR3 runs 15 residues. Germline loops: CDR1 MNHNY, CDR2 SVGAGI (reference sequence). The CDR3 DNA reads TGTGCCAGCAGTTACCGGAAGGGACAGGGGACAGCGACGACCTTC. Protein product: CASSYRKGQGTATTF.